This T cell receptor (beta chain) was observed in a study of blood T cell repertoires in COVID-19 (dated by TCRdb to about 2020). Background for the entire study: The collaborator samples originated in the United States, Italy and Spain and spanned the acute and convalescent phases of COVID-19. Nearly every sample came with metadata listing a de-identified subject ID, COVID-19 status, age in years and sex. Samples came from the ongoing ImmuneRACE study (first 160 participants) plus 1,254 subjects from 6 global collaborators. The prospective study material was composed of cDNA or gDNA derived from T cells, B-cell-depleted T cells, or PBMCs. Where HLA class I and class II types were available, the types were taken from metadata supplied by the sample provider, not from assay-based typing. The dataset comprised deeply sampled blood TCRbeta repertoires from subjects exposed to, actively infected with, or recovered from COVID-19. The repertoires were released in a freely available public database meant as a resource for research on the immune response to SARS-CoV-2. Overall study results and their limits: How much clinical and demographic metadata was included differed by source and by participant, and the metadata was provided uncurated.

As concerns this clone: Its antigen remains undetermined. No quality values exist for individual bases; no much larger clone is one base distant.

TCRbeta CDR3 regions were amplified from genomic DNA by means of the immunoSEQ Assay, a bias-controlled multiplex PCR. The study's processing was this. The number of nucleated cells in each sample was estimated from the amplification of reference gene primers within the assay. To quantify the absolute abundance of each unique TCRbeta CDR3 rearrangement, sequence reads were collapsed and filtered. For each sample, productive Simpson clonality was calculated by taking the square root of Simpson's diversity index across productive rearrangements. TCRdb re-hosts the immuneACCESS table, in-frame sequences only. Its copies lack some clones; in the studies checked, an unresolved V gene accounts for under half of them, and the cause for the rest is not known. V and J calls and clone size are as listed in that table; D and trimming were resolved from the DNA. The sample table lists approximately 220,000 clones, roughly 85% of them with a count of one. The ten largest clones take up 3% to 4.5% of the sample.

The CDR3 measures 14 amino acids from cysteine to phenylalanine. Only the CDR3 DNA is retained, 42 bases long and in frame from the first base. Cut back by 0 bases and 9 bases, the V and J ends lie 12 bases apart. The germline V gene gives CDR1 as MNHEY and CDR2 as SVGAGI. Enrolling through a virtual design, the prospective study's participants ranged in age from roughly 18 to 89 years and lived across 20 to 25 United States geographic areas. In the prospective study, cohorts were assigned on the basis of participant-reported clinical history obtained from a screening survey and a study questionnaire. Exposed participants were defined as having been in contact with someone with a PCR-confirmed or clinician-diagnosed COVID-19 case within 2 weeks of study entry. In the prospective study, mobile phlebotomists collected whole blood, serum and a nasopharyngeal or oropharyngeal swab from each participant. Prospective study participants could optionally give additional blood draws and questionnaires over an approximately 2-month period. Before DNA extraction, prospective study blood samples were shipped either frozen or at room temperature.

The sequence was obtained from a middle-aged woman who had been exposed to COVID-19. The chain joins TRBV6-5 to TRBJ1-5; TRBD1 is perhaps the D gene, given 5 matching bases. Sequencing was done on a sample of PBMCs or T cells enriched from blood (not recorded which). CDR3 region: CASSYSARVGPQHF. The DNA sequence is as follows: TGTGCCAGCAGTTACTCGGCCAGGGTGGGGCCCCAGCATTTT.